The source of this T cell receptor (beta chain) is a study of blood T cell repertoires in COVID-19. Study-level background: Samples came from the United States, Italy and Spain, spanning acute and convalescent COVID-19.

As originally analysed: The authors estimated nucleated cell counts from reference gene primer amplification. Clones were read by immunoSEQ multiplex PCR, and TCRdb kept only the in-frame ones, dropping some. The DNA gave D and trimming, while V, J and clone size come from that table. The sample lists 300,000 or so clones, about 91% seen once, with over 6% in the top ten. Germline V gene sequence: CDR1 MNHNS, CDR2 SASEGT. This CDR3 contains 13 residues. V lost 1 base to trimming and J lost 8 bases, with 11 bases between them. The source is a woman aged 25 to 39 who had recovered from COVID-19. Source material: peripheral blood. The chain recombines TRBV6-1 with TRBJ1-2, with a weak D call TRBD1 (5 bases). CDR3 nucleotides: TGTGCCAGCAGTGAAGTAGACAGCACAGGCTACACCTTC. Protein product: CASSEVDSTGYTF.